There are a few counts of the clone carrying this T cell receptor (beta chain). Its antigen is unknown. Germline lookup yields CDR1 MNHNS and CDR2 SASEGT. V dropped 6 bases and J dropped 3; count of bases not matched to a gene: 6. The CDR3 runs 16 residues. This specimen comes from a study of blood T cells in healthy people across ages. Study-wide findings and caveats: Strong correlation existed between TCR beta diversity and naive T cell percentage. Nothing was known about donor CMV status, and this possibly confounded expanded clonotype changes.

A second PCR of about 6 to 11 cycles used a sample-barcoded 5' primer and a J-beta primer mix. Paired-end reads containing CDR3 totaled no fewer than 2.5 million for each sample. MiXCR was run by TCRdb on the 5' RACE reads, yielding one entry per CDR3 protein. In the table there are 1.6 million or so distinct CDR3 sequences, about 32% of which are singletons. The sequenced material came from blood. The clonotype comes from a woman under 40 in good health. The genes are TRBV6-1 and TRBJ2-1; 12 bases fit TRBD2. The CDR3 here is CASRRTSGTIYNEQFF. Here the CDR3 DNA reads TGTGCCAGCAGACGGACTAGCGGGACAATCTACAATGAGCAGTTCTTC.